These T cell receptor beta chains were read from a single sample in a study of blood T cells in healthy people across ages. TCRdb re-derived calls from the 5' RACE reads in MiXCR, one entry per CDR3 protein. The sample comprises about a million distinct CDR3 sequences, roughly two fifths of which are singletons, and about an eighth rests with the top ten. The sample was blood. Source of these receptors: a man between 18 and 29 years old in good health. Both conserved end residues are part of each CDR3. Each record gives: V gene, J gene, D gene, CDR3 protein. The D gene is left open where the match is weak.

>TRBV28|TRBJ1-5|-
CASLYSNQPQHF
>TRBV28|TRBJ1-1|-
CASTGDMNTEAFF
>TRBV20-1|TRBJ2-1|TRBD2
CSASLSGGTGEQFF
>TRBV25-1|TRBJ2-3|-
CASLLPTGDGADTQYF
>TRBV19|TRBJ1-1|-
CASSIQSEAFF
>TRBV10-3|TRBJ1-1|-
CAIRAGRGTEAFF
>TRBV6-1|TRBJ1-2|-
CASMMRAANYGYTF
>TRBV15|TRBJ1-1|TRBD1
CATSPTGGFTEVFF
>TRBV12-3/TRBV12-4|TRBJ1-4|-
CASSPTTGNGLFF
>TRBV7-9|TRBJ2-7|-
CASSLGTWGSYEQYF
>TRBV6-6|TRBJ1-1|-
CASSLMGTNTEAFF
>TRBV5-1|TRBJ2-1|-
CASSLALQKYNEQFF
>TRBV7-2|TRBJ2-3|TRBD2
CASSFSGDSPPDTQYF
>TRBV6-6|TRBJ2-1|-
CASSYGGQYNEQFF
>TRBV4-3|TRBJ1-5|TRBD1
CASSQLTGVQPQHF
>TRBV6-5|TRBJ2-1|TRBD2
CANSFLGLAGSYNEQFF
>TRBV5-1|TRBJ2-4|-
CASSSEGNIQYF
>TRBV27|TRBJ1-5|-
CASSLDARSGHNQPQHF
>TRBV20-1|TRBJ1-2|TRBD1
CSAVDRGRPSYGYTF
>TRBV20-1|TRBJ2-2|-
CSASTRGTTGELFF
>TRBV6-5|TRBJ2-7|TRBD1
CASSYSGTGDYEQYF
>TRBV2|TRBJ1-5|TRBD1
CASSGDRYSNQPQHF
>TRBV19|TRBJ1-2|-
CASSTRGGYTF
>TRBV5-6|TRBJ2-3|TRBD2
CASSPGLAGITDTQYF
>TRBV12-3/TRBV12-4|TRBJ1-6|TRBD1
CASSPDRFNSPLHF
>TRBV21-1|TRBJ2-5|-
CASSRVPSYGQYF
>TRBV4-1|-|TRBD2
CASSYPGLKETQYF
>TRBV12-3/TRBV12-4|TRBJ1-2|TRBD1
CASSLALTGIYGYTF
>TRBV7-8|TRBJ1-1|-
CASGLNGGTVTEAFF
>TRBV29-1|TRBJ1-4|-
CSVEKVATNEKLFF
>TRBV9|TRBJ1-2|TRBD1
CASSAPGQLAYGHTF
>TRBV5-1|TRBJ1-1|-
CASSREGVMNTEAFF
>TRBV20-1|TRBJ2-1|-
CSATPGTSEETQFF